Listed here are 30 T cell receptor beta chains from one sample, sequenced in a study of blood T cell repertoires in COVID-19. The repertoire was sequenced with immunoSEQ multiplex PCR; TCRdb's copy has only in-frame clones and lacks some. The table has under 200,000 clones, 65% to 85% seen once. Material: peripheral blood. The receptors shown here come from a man aged 55 to 70 with active or convalescent COVID-19.

V and J are TRBV28 and TRBJ2-7; 7 nucleotides line up with TRBD1. Germline V gene lookup returns CDR1 MDHEN and CDR2 SYDVKM. The CDR3 length is 16 residues. Unmatched junction bases numbered 13, after V lost 6 bases and J lost 2 bases. CDR3 bases: TGTGCCAGCAGCCTTGGGACAGCCCCGTTAGCCTACGAGCAGTACTTC. Its translation is CASSLGTAPLAYEQYF.

The genes are TRBV6-2 or TRBV6-3 and TRBJ2-1; 12 bases line up with TRBD2. The germline gives CDR1 MNHEY, CDR2 SVGEGT. This CDR3 spans 14 amino acids. J lost 7 bases, V lost 4 bases, and 2 bases had no gene match. CDR3 region: CASSSLAGGNEQFF. CDR3 coding DNA: TGTGCCAGCAGTTCCCTAGCGGGAGGGAATGAGCAGTTCTTC.

The chain has TRBV5-8 and TRBJ2-1; D unclear. V gave up 9 bases and J gave up 8 bases, with 18 bases separating them. Germline CDR1 and CDR2: SGHTS and YDEGEE. The CDR3 totals 13 residues. CDR3 amino acids: CAISSRKSDEQFF. CDR3 nucleotide sequence: TGTGCCATTTCATCGCGTAAATCGGATGAGCAGTTCTTC.

The chain has TRBV10-3 and TRBJ2-7; D might be TRBD2 (5 bases). The V gene's germline CDR1 is ENHRY and CDR2 SYGVKD. The V end was cut by 8 bases, the J end by 7 bases, with 27 bases between. The CDR3 is 16 amino acids. The CDR3, as DNA: TGTGCCATCGACCCACGGGGTGACCGACCCTCTGAAGAGCAGTACTTC. This sequence encodes CAIDPRGDRPSEEQYF.

This clone was picked up a small number of times. Other DNA sequences from this sample encode an identical CDR3 as well. The V and J genes are TRBV19 and TRBJ1-5; the match to TRBD1 covers 9 bases. This CDR3 comprises 14 residues. Losses at the gene ends were 4 bases for V and 7 bases for J; bases not matched to a gene: 5. Germline CDR1 and CDR2: LNHDA and SQIVND (reference sequence). Here the CDR3 reads CASSNTGGGQPQHF. The CDR3 bases are TGTGCCAGTAGTAATACAGGGGGCGGACAGCCCCAGCATTTT.

V usage is TRBV4-1 and J usage is TRBJ1-2, with 7 bases identical to TRBD1. The CDR3 runs 14 residues. The germline V gene encodes CDR1 MGHRA and CDR2 YSYEKL. With 4 bases clipped from V and 4 bases from J, the junction kept 6 bases outside the gene matches. DNA for the CDR3: TGCGCCAGCAGCCCCCAGGGACAGCCCTATGGCTACACCTTC. It encodes CASSPQGQPYGYTF.

The table lists this clone with a few counts. The genes are TRBV7-9 and TRBJ1-5; 7 bases are shared with TRBD1. J lost 2 bases, V lost 1 base, and 8 bases had no gene match. The CDR3 is 17 amino acids. CDR1 is SEHNR, CDR2 FQNEAQ, per germline (reference sequence). CDR3 loop: CASSLGVGGLGNQPQHF. Here the CDR3 DNA reads TGTGCCAGCAGCTTAGGCGTAGGGGGCTTGGGCAATCAGCCCCAGCATTTT.

The CDR3 reads CASSPTGASNTGELFF. CDR3 coding DNA: TGTGCCAGCAGCCCAACAGGGGCGTCGAACACCGGGGAGCTGTTTTTT. V is TRBV9 and J is TRBJ2-2; 7 nucleotides align to TRBD1. The junction had 6 bases not matched to a gene; V was cut back by 4 bases and J by 0 bases. Germline V gene sequence: CDR1 SGDLS, CDR2 YYNGEE. The CDR3 has 16 amino acids.

The rearrangement joins TRBV7-7 to TRBJ2-7; D remains ambiguous. The CDR3 length is 15 residues. Trimming took off 1 base at V and 3 bases at J, with 13 bases between the two ends. Germline V gives CDR1 SSHAT, CDR2 FNYEAQ (reference sequence). The CDR3 loop reads CASSLVLASDYEQYF. CDR3 DNA sequence: TGTGCCAGCAGCTTAGTGTTGGCAAGCGACTACGAGCAGTACTTC.

This clone has just one count. The chain is built from TRBV28 and TRBJ2-7, with 11 positions matching TRBD2. Germline V gene data show CDR1 as MDHEN and CDR2 as SYDVKM. V was pared by 7 bases and J by 5 bases, with 16 bases of the junction left unmatched. This CDR3 is 17 amino acids long. The CDR3 DNA reads as TGTGCCAGCACCCCTGGAGGGACTAGCGGAAGAAGCCACGAGCAGTACTTC. Translating gives CASTPGGTSGRSHEQYF.

The V gene is TRBV9, the J gene TRBJ2-7, with 8 bases that match TRBD2. Trimming cost V 4 bases and J 6 bases; bases outside gene matches: 9. In germline, CDR1 is SGDLS, CDR2 YYNGEE. The CDR3 is 14 residues long. CDR3 DNA: TGTGCCAGCAGCACAAGCGGGAGTTTGGGCGAGCAGTACTTC. Translated: CASSTSGSLGEQYF.

The rearrangement joins TRBV5-6 to TRBJ2-5; a weak D match, TRBD2 (6 bases). This CDR3 region has 17 residues. V lost 5 bases and J 3 bases, leaving 23 bases between the germline ends. Germline V gene data show CDR1 as SGHDT and CDR2 as YYEEEE. CDR3 residues: CASSYRTTWDSEETQYF. The DNA of the CDR3 is TGTGCCAGCAGTTACCGGACGACATGGGACTCGGAAGAGACCCAGTACTTC.

This sequence joins TRBV9 and TRBJ2-3; TRBD2 aligns across 8 bases. Germline CDR1 SGDLS, CDR2 YYNGEE. With V trimmed by 0 bases and J by 4 bases, 4 bases remained unmatched. This CDR3 spans 15 amino acids. The CDR3 DNA follows: TGTGCCAGCAGCGTAGGGACTAGCAGGTCAGATACGCAGTATTTT. This translates into CASSVGTSRSDTQYF.

The chain couples TRBV27 to TRBJ2-7; weak D call: TRBD2 (5 bases). Germline-derived CDR1 and CDR2 are MNHEY and SMNVEV (reference sequence). V lost 1 base, J lost 0 bases, and 16 bases lay in between. CDR3 size: 17 residues. This chain's CDR3 is CASSLFPAAENSYEQYF. The DNA of the CDR3 is TGTGCCAGCAGTTTATTCCCAGCGGCGGAAAACTCCTACGAGCAGTACTTC.

The chain carries TRBV28 and TRBJ2-1; 10 positions match TRBD2. Germline CDR1 MDHEN, CDR2 SYDVKM. The CDR3 sequence is 16 residues long. Trimming took 1 base from V and 2 from J; bases not matched to a gene: 2. The CDR3 sequence is CASSLLAGGPYNEQFF. The CDR3 coding sequence is TGTGCCAGCAGTTTATTAGCGGGAGGACCCTACAATGAGCAGTTCTTC.

J is TRBJ1-1 and V is TRBV13, with a tentative D call TRBD1 (6 bases). This CDR3 has 14 residues. CDR1 and CDR2 from the germline V gene are PRHDT and FYEKMQ (reference sequence). V was cut by 8 bases and J by 8 bases, with 21 bases left in between. CDR3 DNA sequence: TGTGCCAGCGGTATCAGGGTTGGGGGGGCCGAAGCTTTCTTT. It yields the protein CASGIRVGGAEAFF.

At least ten counts were recorded for this clone. The chain employs TRBV18 and TRBJ2-7; 7 bases agree with TRBD2. The CDR3 consists of 13 residues. Germline-derived CDR1 and CDR2 are KGHSH and LQKENI. J lost 7 bases, V lost 1 base, and 4 bases had no gene match. Written as DNA, the CDR3 is TGTGCCAGCTCACCACAAAGCGGGATGGAGCAGTACTTC. It codes for CASSPQSGMEQYF.

This chain joins TRBV12-5 and TRBJ2-1; TRBD2 is a possible D gene (6 bases). The CDR3 has 15 amino acids. Between the trimmed V and J ends, which lost 5 bases and 0 bases, there was a span of 11 bases. Germline V gene data show CDR1 as LGHNT and CDR2 as FRNRAP. CDR3 in DNA: TGTGCTAGTGGTCTCCGGGGGAGCTCCTACAATGAGCAGTTCTTC. Protein: CASGLRGSSYNEQFF.

V gene TRBV28 combines with J gene TRBJ1-1; TRBD1 agrees at 10 bases. The CDR3 totals 12 residues. Germline V gene data show CDR1 as MDHEN and CDR2 as SYDVKM. Trimming took 2 bases from V and 10 from J; bases not matched to a gene: 1. The CDR3 reads CASSLRTGGAFF. CDR3 sequence (DNA): TGTGCCAGCAGTTTACGGACAGGGGGAGCTTTCTTT.

J is TRBJ1-5 and V is TRBV7-2, with a weak D call TRBD1 (6 bases). The CDR3 is 14 residues long. From germline, CDR1 is SGHTA and CDR2 FQGNSA. The V gene lost 10 bases and the J gene lost 6 bases, with 19 bases spanning the gap. The CDR3 region is CATSTMVGGQPQHF. CDR3 DNA: TGTGCCACCTCCACTATGGTAGGGGGTCAGCCCCAGCATTTT.

The rearrangement links TRBV6-5 to TRBJ2-3, with 10 bases aligning to TRBD2. With 0 bases clipped from V and 4 bases from J, the junction kept 4 bases outside the gene matches. CDR3 length: 16 amino acids. CDR1 is MNHEY and CDR2 is SVGAGI in the germline V gene. The CDR3 DNA follows: TGTGCCAGCAGTTACTCCCTAGCGGGAGCCCCAGATACGCAGTATTTT. It is translated as CASSYSLAGAPDTQYF.

The J gene is TRBJ1-2, the V gene TRBV19; D not certain. Germline CDR1 LNHDA, CDR2 SQIVND (reference sequence). The CDR3 is 13 amino acids. V lost 2 bases to trimming and J lost 8 bases, with 12 bases between them. The CDR3 bases are TGTGCCAGTAGTATAAGGACGGGGTTGGGCTACACCTTC. Protein product: CASSIRTGLGYTF.

The V call is TRBV11-2, the J call TRBJ2-7; no clear D. Germline V gene lookup returns CDR1 SGHAT and CDR2 FQNNGV. With 0 bases removed from V and 1 base from J, the gap between germline ends came to 7 bases. The CDR3 spans 14 residues. The CDR3 loop is CASSLEITSYEQYF. CDR3 nucleotides: TGTGCCAGCAGCTTAGAGATAACTTCCTACGAGCAGTACTTC.

Details on this clone: A junction boundary mismatches the germline segment, possibly from a read error. J is TRBJ1-1 and V is TRBV7-2; TRBD1 is a possible D gene (6 bases). CDR3 length: 14 residues. The V gene's germline CDR1 is SGHTA and CDR2 FQGNSA. CDR3: CASNLDRLNTEAFF. For the CDR3, the DNA is TGTGCCAGCAACTTAGACAGGTTGAACACTGAAGCTTTCTTT.

V usage is TRBV15 and J usage is TRBJ2-7; weak D call: TRBD2 (5 bases). The CDR3 is 13 residues long. Looked up from germline, CDR1 is LNHNV and CDR2 is YYDKDF (reference sequence). The V end was cut by 0 bases, the J end by 12 bases, with 15 bases between. The CDR3 protein is CATSRDRGLGRYF. The CDR3 nucleotides are TGTGCCACCAGCAGAGATCGGGGTCTTGGGCGGTACTTC.

This chain connects TRBV19 to TRBJ2-1; 8 bases are shared with TRBD2. The CDR3 length is 17 residues. Unmatched junction bases numbered 17, after V lost 6 bases and J lost 7 bases. The germline V gene has CDR1 LNHDA and CDR2 SQIVND (reference sequence). CDR3 amino acids: CASSLSTVRGLGNEQFF. The DNA of the CDR3 is TGTGCCAGTAGCCTATCCACGGTACGGGGACTAGGGAATGAGCAGTTCTTC.

V is TRBV5-1 and J is TRBJ1-2; no clear D. Trimming took 0 bases from V and 6 from J, leaving 12 bases between them. The CDR3 totals 14 residues. The V gene's germline CDR1 is SGHRS and CDR2 YFSETQ. CDR3 nucleotide sequence: TGCGCCAGCAGCTTGGTGGAGGGATTGGATGGCTACACCTTC. Residues: CASSLVEGLDGYTF.

V is TRBV19 and J is TRBJ2-3, with 12 bases lining up with TRBD2. The CDR3 is 17 residues long. CDR1 and CDR2 (germline): LNHDA, SQIVND (reference sequence). V lost 5 bases, J lost 4 bases, and 10 bases stayed unmatched. CDR3 in amino acids: CASSPATSGSVADTQYF. In DNA form, the CDR3 reads TGTGCCAGTAGTCCCGCGACTAGCGGGAGTGTAGCAGATACGCAGTATTTT. Full variable domain (rest looked up from reference TRBV19 and TRBJ2-3): DGGITQSPKYLFRKEGQNVTLSCEQNLNHDAMYWYRQDPGQGLRLIYYSQIVNDFQKGDIAEGYSVSREKKESFPLTVTSAQKNPTAFYLCASSPATSGSVADTQYFGPGTRLTVL.

The gene calls are TRBV5-4 and TRBJ2-7, with TRBD1 matching 7 bases. Germline lookup yields CDR1 SGHNT and CDR2 YYREEE (reference sequence). The CDR3 totals 15 residues. J gave up 2 bases and V 3 bases, and 8 bases lay outside the gene matches. CDR3 DNA: TGTGCCAGCAGCTCACGACAGGGCAATCCCTACGAGCAGTACTTC. This encodes CASSSRQGNPYEQYF.

The chain is built from TRBV5-4 and TRBJ1-2, with TRBD1 matching over 7 bases. This CDR3 is built from 16 residues. The germline V gene has CDR1 SGHNT and CDR2 YYREEE (reference sequence). J was trimmed by 0 bases and V by 4 bases; bases with no gene match: 9. The CDR3, as DNA: TGTGCCAGCAGCGGGAGACCGGGACAGCCTAACTATGGCTACACCTTC. Its translation is CASSGRPGQPNYGYTF.